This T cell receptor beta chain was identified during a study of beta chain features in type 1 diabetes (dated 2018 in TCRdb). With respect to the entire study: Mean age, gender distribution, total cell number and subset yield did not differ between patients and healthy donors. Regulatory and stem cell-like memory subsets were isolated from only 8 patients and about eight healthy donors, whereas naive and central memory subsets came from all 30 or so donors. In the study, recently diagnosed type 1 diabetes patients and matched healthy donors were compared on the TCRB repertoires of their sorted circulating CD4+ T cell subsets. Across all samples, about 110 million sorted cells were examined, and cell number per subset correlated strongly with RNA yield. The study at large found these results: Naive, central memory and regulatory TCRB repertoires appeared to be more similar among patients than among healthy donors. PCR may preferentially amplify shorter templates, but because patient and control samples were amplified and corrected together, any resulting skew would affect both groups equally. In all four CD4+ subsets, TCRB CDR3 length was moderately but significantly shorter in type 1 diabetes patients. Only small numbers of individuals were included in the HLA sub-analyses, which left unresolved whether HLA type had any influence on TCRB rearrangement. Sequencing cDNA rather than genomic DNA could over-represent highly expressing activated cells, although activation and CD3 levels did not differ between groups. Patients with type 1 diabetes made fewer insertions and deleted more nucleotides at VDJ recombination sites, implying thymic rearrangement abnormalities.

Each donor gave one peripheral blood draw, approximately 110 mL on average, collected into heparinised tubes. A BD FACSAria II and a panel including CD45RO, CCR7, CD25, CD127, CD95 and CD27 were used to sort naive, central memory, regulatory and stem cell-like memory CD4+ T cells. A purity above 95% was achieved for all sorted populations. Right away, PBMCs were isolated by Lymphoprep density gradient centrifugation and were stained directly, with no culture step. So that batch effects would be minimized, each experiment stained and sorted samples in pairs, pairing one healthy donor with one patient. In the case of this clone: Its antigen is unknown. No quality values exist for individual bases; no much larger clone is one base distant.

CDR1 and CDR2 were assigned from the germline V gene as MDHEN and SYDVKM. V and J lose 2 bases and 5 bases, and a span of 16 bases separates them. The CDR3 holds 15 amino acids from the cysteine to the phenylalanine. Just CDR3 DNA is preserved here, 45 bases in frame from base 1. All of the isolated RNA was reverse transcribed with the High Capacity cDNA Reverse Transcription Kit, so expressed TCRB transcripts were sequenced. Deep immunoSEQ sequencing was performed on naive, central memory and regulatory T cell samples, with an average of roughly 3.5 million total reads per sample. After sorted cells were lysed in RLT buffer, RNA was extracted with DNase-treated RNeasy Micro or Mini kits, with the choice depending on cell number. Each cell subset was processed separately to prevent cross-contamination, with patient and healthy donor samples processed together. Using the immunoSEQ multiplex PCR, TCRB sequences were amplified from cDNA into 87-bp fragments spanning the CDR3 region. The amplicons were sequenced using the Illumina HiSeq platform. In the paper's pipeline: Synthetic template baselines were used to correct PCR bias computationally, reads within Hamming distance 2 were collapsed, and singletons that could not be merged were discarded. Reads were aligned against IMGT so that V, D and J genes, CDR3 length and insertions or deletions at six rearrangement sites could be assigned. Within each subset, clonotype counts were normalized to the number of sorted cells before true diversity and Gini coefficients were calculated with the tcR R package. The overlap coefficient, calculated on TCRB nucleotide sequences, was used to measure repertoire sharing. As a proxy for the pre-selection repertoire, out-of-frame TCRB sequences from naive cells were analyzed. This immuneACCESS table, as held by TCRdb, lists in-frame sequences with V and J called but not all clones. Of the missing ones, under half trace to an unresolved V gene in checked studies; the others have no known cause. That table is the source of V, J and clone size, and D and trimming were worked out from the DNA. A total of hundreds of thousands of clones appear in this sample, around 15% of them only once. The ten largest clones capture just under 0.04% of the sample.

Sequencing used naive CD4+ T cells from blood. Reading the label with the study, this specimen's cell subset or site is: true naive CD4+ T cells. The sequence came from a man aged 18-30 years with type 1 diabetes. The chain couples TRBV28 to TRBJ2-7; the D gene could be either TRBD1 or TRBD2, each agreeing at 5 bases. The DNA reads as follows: TGTGCCAGCAGTTTACTAGGTCGTGGGGGAGACGAGCAGTACTTC. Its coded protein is CASSLLGRGGDEQYF. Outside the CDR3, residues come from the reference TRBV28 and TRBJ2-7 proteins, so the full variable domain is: DVKVTQSSRYLVKRTGEKVFLECVQDMDHENMFWYRQDPGLGLRLIYFSYDVKMKEKGDIPEGYSVSREKKERFSLILESASTNQTSMYLCASSLLGRGGDEQYFGPGTRLTVT.